These T cell receptor beta chains were read from a single sample in a study of cytomegalovirus exposure and HLA in healthy donors. The repertoire was sequenced with immunoSEQ multiplex PCR; TCRdb's copy has only in-frame clones and lacks some. The sample lists 100,000 to 150,000 clones; approximately 91% were seen once. Sequences were obtained from PBMCs. All receptors come from a young woman in good health and CMV-seronegative. The CDR3 runs from the conserved cysteine through the conserved F or W. The D gene is left open where the match is weak. Size values are once, few and many counts, or a class for expanded clones, and some rows have none.

j_call clone_size v_call d_call cdr3_aa cdr3_nt
TRBJ2-1 - TRBV10-1 TRBD1 CARQGDSYNEQFF TGCGCCAGACAGGGGGACTCCTACAATGAGCAGTTCTTC
TRBJ1-5 many TRBV7-9 TRBD1 CASRTGVNQPQHF TGTGCCAGCAGAACAGGGGTCAATCAGCCCCAGCATTTT
TRBJ2-1 - TRBV4-2 TRBD2 CASSQDTSGSYNEQFF TGTGCCAGCAGCCAAGATACTAGCGGGAGCTACAATGAGCAGTTCTTC
TRBJ2-3 few TRBV5-4 - CASSADSQNTQYF TGTGCCAGCAGCGCGGACAGCCAGAATACGCAGTATTTT
TRBJ2-7 few TRBV14 TRBD2 CASSPAGGPREQYF TGTGCCAGCAGCCCAGCGGGAGGGCCTCGCGAGCAGTACTTC
TRBJ2-7 - TRBV10-2 TRBD1 CASSGETGKYEQYF TGCGCCAGCAGTGGGGAGACAGGGAAGTACGAGCAGTACTTC
TRBJ2-5 - TRBV5-1 - CASSLQAGSGVETQYF TGCGCCAGCAGCTTGCAGGCAGGTTCGGGAGTCGAGACCCAGTACTTC
TRBJ2-7 - TRBV5-6 TRBD1 CASSEDRGQYEQYF TGTGCCAGCAGCGAGGACAGGGGACAATACGAGCAGTACTTC
TRBJ2-5 few TRBV5-4 TRBD2 CASSSGLGQETQYF TGTGCCAGCAGCTCTGGACTAGGGCAAGAGACCCAGTACTTC
TRBJ2-2 - TRBV7-9 - CASSLGDSGRRTGELFF TGTGCCAGCAGCTTAGGGGATAGCGGTCGTCGCACCGGGGAGCTGTTTTTT
TRBJ2-7 - TRBV27 TRBD2 CASSSWTSGGAYEQYF TGTGCCAGCAGTTCCTGGACTAGCGGCGGGGCCTACGAGCAGTACTTC
TRBJ1-1 once TRBV2 - CASSERGVEAFF TGTGCCAGCAGTGAAAGGGGTGTTGAAGCTTTCTTT
TRBJ1-1 - TRBV5-4 - CASSLDKHTEAFF TGTGCCAGCAGCTTGGACAAACACACTGAAGCTTTCTTT
TRBJ1-1 once TRBV10-1 - CASRDNRDTEAFF TGCGCCAGCAGGGACAATAGGGACACTGAAGCTTTCTTT
TRBJ1-2 - TRBV9 TRBD1 CASSVGQSHGYTF TGTGCCAGCAGCGTGGGACAGAGCCATGGCTACACCTTC
TRBJ2-1 - TRBV11-2 TRBD2 CASSRLAGVDEQFF TGTGCCAGCAGCAGACTAGCGGGAGTGGATGAGCAGTTCTTC
TRBJ1-2 - TRBV29-1 TRBD1 CSVEGYRGQGYGYTF TGCAGCGTTGAAGGTTACAGGGGGCAAGGCTATGGCTACACCTTC
TRBJ2-1 - TRBV19 TRBD2 CASSVASGNSYNEQFF TGTGCCAGTAGTGTGGCTAGCGGTAACTCCTACAATGAGCAGTTCTTC
TRBJ2-3 - TRBV5-1 TRBD1 CASSIGQGFTDTQYF TGCGCCAGCAGCATCGGACAGGGTTTCACAGATACGCAGTATTTT
TRBJ2-1 - TRBV4-2 TRBD2 CASSGHFAGGPRFF TGTGCCAGCAGCGGACATTTCGCGGGAGGGCCGAGGTTCTTC
TRBJ1-5 - TRBV5-6 - CASSLGTLSNQPQHF TGTGCCAGCAGCTTGGGGACACTTAGCAATCAGCCCCAGCATTTT
TRBJ1-4 - TRBV7-9 - CASSQKFTSGGNEKLFF TGTGCCAGCAGCCAAAAATTTACCTCGGGGGGTAATGAAAAACTGTTTTTT
TRBJ1-5 - TRBV28 - CASSPDSNQPQHF TGTGCCAGCAGTCCCGACAGTAATCAGCCCCAGCATTTT
TRBJ1-4 - TRBV6-5 - CASSYSGAPSDEKLFF TGTGCCAGCAGTTACTCAGGGGCCCCGTCGGATGAAAAACTGTTTTTT
TRBJ2-5 - TRBV9 - CASSRAAQETQYF TGTGCCAGCAGCCGAGCGGCCCAAGAGACCCAGTACTTC
TRBJ1-1 - TRBV6-5 TRBD1 CASSQGQGAGEAFF TGTGCCAGCAGCCAAGGACAGGGGGCAGGGGAAGCTTTCTTT
TRBJ1-2 - TRBV19 TRBD1 CASRRGQGSNYGYTF TGTGCCAGTAGACGTGGACAGGGATCTAACTATGGCTACACCTTC
TRBJ2-3 - TRBV6-6 - CARKLSASTDTQYF TGTGCCAGGAAACTTAGTGCTAGCACAGATACGCAGTATTTT